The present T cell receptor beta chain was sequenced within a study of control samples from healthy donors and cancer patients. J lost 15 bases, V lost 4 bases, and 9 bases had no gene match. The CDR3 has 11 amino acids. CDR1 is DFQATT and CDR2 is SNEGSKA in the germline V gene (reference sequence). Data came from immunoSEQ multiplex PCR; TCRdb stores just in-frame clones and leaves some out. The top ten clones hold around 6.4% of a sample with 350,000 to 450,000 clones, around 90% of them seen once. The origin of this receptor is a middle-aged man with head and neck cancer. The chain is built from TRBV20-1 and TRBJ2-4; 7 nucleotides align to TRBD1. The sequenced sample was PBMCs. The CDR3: CSAITGEQRYF. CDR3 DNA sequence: TGCAGTGCTATCACAGGGGAACAGCGGTACTTC.